A selection of T cell receptor beta chains follows, all from one sample in a study of T cell responses to AZD1222 COVID-19 vaccine. Clones were read by immunoSEQ multiplex PCR, and TCRdb kept only the in-frame ones, dropping some. The table lists approximately 150,000 clones, around nine tenths of them singletons. The sequenced sample was peripheral blood, obtained on day 0 of AZD1222 vaccination. These receptor sequences come from an adult in good health. CDR3s include the opening cysteine and the closing phenylalanine or tryptophan. Each record gives: clone size, D gene, J gene, V gene, CDR3 protein, CDR3 DNA. The D gene is left open where the match is weak. Clone size is not always given. Where it is, it says once, few, many or a class for expanded clones.

. TRBD1 TRBJ2-7 TRBV5-6 CASSASGQGFPYEQYF TGTGCCAGCAGCGCGTCGGGACAGGGGTTTCCCTACGAGCAGTACTTC
. . TRBJ2-5 TRBV10-3 CAISGSGKNQETQYF TGTGCCATCAGTGGTAGCGGCAAGAACCAAGAGACCCAGTACTTC
once . TRBJ1-2 TRBV5-4 CASSHQKDLYGYTF TGTGCCAGCAGCCACCAAAAAGACCTCTATGGCTACACCTTC
. . TRBJ1-1 TRBV5-5 CASSSLGRNTEAFF TGTGCCAGCAGCTCCCTAGGCCGGAACACTGAAGCTTTCTTT
. TRBD2 TRBJ2-4 TRBV15 CATSRDQAGANIQYF TGTGCCACCAGCAGAGATCAAGCGGGAGCCAACATTCAGTACTTC
once . TRBJ2-1 TRBV27 CASSHAGTHSYNEQFF TGTGCCAGCAGTCACGCCGGGACCCACTCCTACAATGAGCAGTTCTTC
. . TRBJ1-5 TRBV2 CASRPTAPNQPQHF TGTGCCAGCCGACCCACAGCCCCCAATCAGCCCCAGCATTTT
once . TRBJ2-4 TRBV6-2/TRBV6-3 CASSTTGTPNSKNIQYF TGTGCCAGCAGCACCACCGGGACACCTAACTCCAAAAACATTCAGTACTTC
. . TRBJ2-1 TRBV24-1 CATASRGASYNEQFF TGTGCCACGGCAAGCAGGGGTGCAAGCTACAATGAGCAGTTCTTC
once TRBD1 TRBJ2-2 TRBV5-6 CASRLDRLTGELFF TGTGCCAGCAGACTGGACAGGCTCACCGGGGAGCTGTTTTTT
. . TRBJ1-4 TRBV5-8 CASNSPVRASTNEKLFF TGTGCCAGCAACTCACCGGTGAGGGCCTCAACTAATGAAAAACTGTTTTTT
. . TRBJ2-3 TRBV7-9 CASSLEGRGHWDTQYF TGTGCCAGCAGCTTGGAGGGCAGGGGTCATTGGGATACGCAGTATTTT
. TRBD1 TRBJ1-3 TRBV5-4 CASSGNSGTGDGNTIYF TGTGCCAGCAGCGGAAATTCCGGGACAGGGGACGGAAACACCATATATTTT
. . TRBJ1-1 TRBV5-1 CASSLAGANTEAFF TGCGCCAGCAGCTTGGCTGGGGCGAACACTGAAGCTTTCTTT
. TRBD1 TRBJ1-1 TRBV5-1 CASSPVRSGTANTEAFF TGCGCCAGCAGCCCAGTTCGTTCCGGGACAGCGAACACTGAAGCTTTCTTT
. . TRBJ2-3 TRBV7-8 CASSNPSAPTDTQYF TGTGCCAGCAGCAACCCTAGCGCCCCCACAGATACGCAGTATTTT
. . TRBJ2-7 TRBV13 CASSLGLWTGDPEQYF TGTGCCAGCAGCTTAGGACTTTGGACGGGAGACCCCGAGCAGTACTTC
. . TRBJ2-5 TRBV5-8 CATSRNWGETQYF TGTGCCACTTCTCGCAACTGGGGAGAGACCCAGTACTTC
. . TRBJ1-1 TRBV28 CASTHGLNTEAFF TGTGCCAGCACCCATGGGTTGAACACTGAAGCTTTCTTT
. TRBD1 TRBJ1-1 TRBV5-8 CASSLDRGPNTEAFF TGTGCCAGCAGCTTGGATAGGGGGCCAAACACTGAAGCTTTCTTT
. . TRBJ1-1 TRBV12-3/TRBV12-4 CASSLYKNTEAFF TGTGCCAGCAGTTTGTACAAGAACACTGAAGCTTTCTTT
. . TRBJ1-4 TRBV18 CASSPGAIGNEKLFF TGTGCCAGCTCACCAGGGGCTATTGGCAATGAAAAACTGTTTTTT
. . TRBJ1-2 TRBV20-1 CRAGTDGYTF TGCAGGGCAGGGACCGATGGCTACACCTTC
. TRBD2 TRBJ2-3 TRBV15 CATSGGLANTDTQYF TGTGCCACCAGCGGGGGACTAGCGAACACAGATACGCAGTATTTT
few TRBD1 TRBJ2-3 TRBV9 CASSARQGRTDTQYF TGTGCCAGCAGCGCCAGACAGGGGAGAACAGATACGCAGTATTTT
. . TRBJ1-2 TRBV2 CASSEQGLIGYTF TGTGCCAGCAGTGAGCAGGGACTCATTGGCTACACCTTC
. TRBD2 TRBJ2-5 TRBV18 CASSPLAGVEETQYF TGTGCCAGCTCCCCACTAGCGGGAGTGGAAGAGACCCAGTACTTC
. . TRBJ2-1 TRBV11-2 CASSQRTRLLGDEQFF TGTGCCAGCAGTCAAAGGACCCGCCTCCTGGGGGATGAGCAGTTCTTC
once . TRBJ1-5 TRBV29-1 CSVGAGTSNQPQHF TGCAGCGTTGGGGCAGGAACGAGCAATCAGCCCCAGCATTTT
few TRBD1 TRBJ1-2 TRBV5-6 CASNRDRVNYGYTF TGTGCCAGCAACAGGGACAGGGTTAACTATGGCTACACCTTC
. . TRBJ1-5 TRBV28 CASSLGQLNQPQHF TGTGCCAGCAGTCTGGGACAACTCAATCAGCCCCAGCATTTT
. . TRBJ1-5 TRBV27 CASSSYLNNQPQHF TGTGCCAGCAGTTCGTACTTGAACAATCAGCCCCAGCATTTT
once . TRBJ2-2 TRBV14 CASSQLGRELFF TGTGCCAGCAGCCAACTAGGGCGGGAGCTGTTTTTT
. TRBD2 TRBJ2-1 TRBV7-9 CASSLPPRLAGVRNEQFF TGTGCCAGCAGTTTACCTCCTCGACTAGCGGGAGTTAGGAATGAGCAGTTCTTC
. TRBD2 TRBJ2-1 TRBV9 CASSVGPGGSYNEQFF TGTGCCAGCAGCGTAGGTCCGGGGGGCTCCTACAATGAGCAGTTCTTC
. . TRBJ1-3 TRBV6-5 CASSLGNTIYF TGTGCCAGCAGCCTAGGGAACACCATATATTTT
. . TRBJ1-5 TRBV5-6 CASSFGVHSNQPQHF TGTGCCAGCAGCTTCGGCGTCCATAGCAATCAGCCCCAGCATTTT